Shown below are 25 T cell receptor beta chains from a single sample sequenced in a study of PD-L1 blockade in urothelial cancer. Time point: pretreatment peripheral blood. Using immunoSEQ multiplex PCR, the repertoire was profiled, and TCRdb retains in-frame clones only, with some absent. The profile shows tens of thousands of clones, under 90% of them singletons. The source material was PBMCs, sampled around atezolizumab (anti-PD-L1) treatment. Source of these receptors: a man aged 60-69 years with urothelial cancer.

This sequence joins TRBV18 and TRBJ2-1, with 11 bases that match TRBD1. Germline lookup yields CDR1 KGHSH and CDR2 LQKENI. This CDR3 region has 21 residues. With V trimmed by 2 bases and J by 10 bases, 25 bases remained unmatched. The CDR3 protein is CASSPGGQGASFGERKTEQFF. CDR3 bases: TGTGCCAGCTCACCAGGAGGACAGGGGGCATCATTCGGAGAGCGGAAAACGGAGCAGTTCTTC.

The J gene is TRBJ2-5, the V gene TRBV7-9; 12 bases are shared with TRBD2. V lost 5 bases to trimming and J lost 5 bases; unmatched junction nucleotides: 6. CDR1 is SEHNR and CDR2 is FQNEAQ in the germline V gene (reference sequence). The CDR3 runs to 15 residues. CDR3 amino acids: CASSHPSGRAETQYF. CDR3 nucleotides: TGTGCCAGCAGCCACCCTAGCGGGAGGGCTGAGACCCAGTACTTC. Combining the CDR3 with reference TRBV7-9 and TRBJ2-5 gives the whole variable domain DTGVSQNPRHKITKRGQNVTFRCDPISEHNRLYWYRQTLGQGPEFLTYFQNEAQLEKSRLLSDRFSAERPKGSFSTLEIQRTEQGDSAMYLCASSHPSGRAETQYFGPGTRLLVL.

The CDR3 DNA reads as TGTGCCAGCAGGGCTCCGGGACTTGTTCTGCGGGGCTACACCTTC. Its translation: CASRAPGLVLRGYTF. V and J are TRBV25-1 and TRBJ1-2; TRBD1 is a possible D gene (5 bases). Germline V gene sequence: CDR1 MGHDK, CDR2 SYGVNS. This CDR3 region has 15 residues. Trimming pared 6 bases from V and 8 bases from J, leaving 22 bases between.

The chain is built from TRBV5-4 and TRBJ2-1; D possibly corresponds to TRBD2 (6 bases). Germline V gene data show CDR1 as SGHNT and CDR2 as YYREEE (reference sequence). This CDR3 region has 13 residues. The V gene lost 2 bases and the J gene lost 9 bases, with 12 bases spanning the gap. The CDR3 nucleotides read TGTGCCAGCAGCTTAGCTATAGCGGTTGAGCAGTTCTTC. Translating gives CASSLAIAVEQFF. Complete variable domain (other parts from reference TRBV5-4 and TRBJ2-1): ETGVTQSPTHLIKTRGQQVTLRCSSQSGHNTVSWYQQALGQGPQFIFQYYREEENGRGNFPPRFSGLQFPNYSSELNVNALELDDSALYLCASSLAIAVEQFFGPGTRLTVL.

The rearrangement joins TRBV30 to TRBJ1-2, with 12 bases identical to TRBD1. V was clipped by 2 bases and J by 2 bases; unmatched bases: 3. The CDR3 spans 15 residues. Germline lookup yields CDR1 GTSNPN and CDR2 SVGIG (reference sequence). The CDR3 is CAWSSGQGANYGYTF. In DNA, the CDR3 is TGTGCCTGGAGTTCGGGACAGGGGGCCAACTATGGCTACACCTTC.

V usage is TRBV29-1 and J usage is TRBJ2-5, with a possible D match to TRBD1 (5 bases). Germline V lookup: CDR1 SQVTM, CDR2 ANQGSEA. CDR3 length: 14 amino acids. V shed 6 bases and J shed 2 bases, with 16 bases lying between them. In DNA form, the CDR3 reads TGCAGCGTGGCAGGGCCAGCCAAACAAGAGACCCAGTACTTC. Residues: CSVAGPAKQETQYF.

CDR3 loop: CASSPGQTGDTQYF. CDR3 nucleotide sequence: TGTGCCAGCAGCCCGGGACAGACGGGTGATACGCAGTATTTT. V usage is TRBV7-3 and J usage is TRBJ2-3; 7 bases map to TRBD1. The V segment lost 5 bases and the J segment 6 bases; nucleotides outside the gene matches: 8. CDR3 size: 14 residues. Germline assignment: CDR1 SGHTA and CDR2 FQGTGA.

This CDR3 is CASSPLPQATNYGYTF. The CDR3 DNA reads as TGTGCCAGCTCACCTCTCCCGCAGGCTACTAACTATGGCTACACCTTC. This chain connects TRBV18 to TRBJ1-2; D is undetermined. Germline CDR1 KGHSH, CDR2 LQKENI. The V end was cut by 3 bases, the J end by 0 bases, with 14 bases between. The CDR3 extends over 16 amino acids.

The chain couples TRBV10-2 to TRBJ2-3; D is possibly TRBD1 (5 bases). With 8 bases removed from V and 1 base from J, the gap between germline ends came to 13 bases. The CDR3 has 14 residues. The germline V gene encodes CDR1 WSHSY and CDR2 SAAADI. This CDR3 reads CASLRGLGTDTQYF. CDR3 sequence (DNA): TGCGCCAGCCTAAGGGGCCTAGGCACAGATACGCAGTATTTT.

The chain is built from TRBV30 and TRBJ2-3; 12 nucleotides match TRBD2. The CDR3 is 18 residues long. The germline V gene encodes CDR1 GTSNPN and CDR2 SVGIG (reference sequence). V was pared by 4 bases and J by 5 bases, with 16 bases of the junction left unmatched. This CDR3 is CAWNRRASGRAAQDTQYF. The CDR3 coding sequence is TGTGCCTGGAATCGGAGGGCTAGCGGGAGGGCCGCCCAAGATACGCAGTATTTT.

The chain links TRBV6-6 to TRBJ2-3; D might be TRBD2 (5 bases). This CDR3 is 15 amino acids long. Trimming removed 7 bases from V and 0 bases from J, with 14 bases in between. Germline loops: CDR1 MNHNY, CDR2 SVGAGI (reference sequence). In nucleotides, the CDR3 is TGTGCCAGCACCCGTAGCGCGACTAGCACAGATACGCAGTATTTT. This translates into CASTRSATSTDTQYF.

The V gene is TRBV9, the J gene TRBJ2-6, with D maybe TRBD1 (5 bases). The CDR3 is 15 amino acids. Trimming stripped 2 bases from V and 0 bases from J, with 6 bases between. From germline, CDR1 is SGDLS and CDR2 YYNGEE. The chain's CDR3 is CASSVRDSGANVLTF. The CDR3 nucleotides read TGTGCCAGCAGCGTCAGGGACTCTGGGGCCAACGTCCTGACTTTC.

This sequence joins TRBV27 and TRBJ2-7, with 7 bases fitting TRBD2. After removal of 1 base from V and 0 bases from J, the junction contained 6 bases not matched to a gene. CDR3 size: 16 residues. Per germline, CDR1 MNHEY and CDR2 SMNVEV (reference sequence). The CDR3 coding sequence is TGTGCCAGCAGTTTATATCGGCGGGGGAGCTCCTACGAGCAGTACTTC. It is translated as CASSLYRRGSSYEQYF.

CDR3 DNA sequence: TGTGCCAGCAGCTCTACAGGGGTCGGCACTGAAGCTTTCTTT. Its protein is CASSSTGVGTEAFF. V is TRBV7-9 and J is TRBJ1-1, with 7 bases aligning to TRBD1. The CDR3 runs to 14 residues. CDR1 is SEHNR, CDR2 FQNEAQ, per germline (reference sequence). The V and J ends lost 4 bases and 4 bases, in that order; junction bases with no gene match: 6.

The gene calls are TRBV25-1 and TRBJ2-3, with D possibly TRBD2 on 6 matching bases. Trimming left V 3 bases short and J 4 bases short, with 14 bases between. Germline V gene sequence: CDR1 MGHDK, CDR2 SYGVNS. The CDR3 is 15 amino acids. The CDR3 loop is CASSDLGGVADTQYF. CDR3 coding DNA: TGTGCCAGCAGTGACCTCGGAGGGGTGGCAGATACGCAGTATTTT.

The CDR3 is CASSLLADTEAFF. DNA for the CDR3: TGTGCCAGCAGTTTATTGGCGGACACTGAAGCTTTCTTT. The chain combines TRBV28 with TRBJ1-1; D is undetermined. V lost 1 base and J 3 bases, leaving 6 bases between the germline ends. This CDR3 has 13 amino acids. Germline V gene lookup returns CDR1 MDHEN and CDR2 SYDVKM. Variable domain in full (rest from reference TRBV28 and TRBJ1-1): DVKVTQSSRYLVKRTGEKVFLECVQDMDHENMFWYRQDPGLGLRLIYFSYDVKMKEKGDIPEGYSVSREKKERFSLILESASTNQTSMYLCASSLLADTEAFFGQGTRLTVV.

The chain employs TRBV9 and TRBJ2-3, with 9 bases identical to TRBD2. The germline CDR1 and CDR2 sequences are SGDLS and YYNGEE. V lost 7 bases to trimming and J lost 6 bases; unmatched junction nucleotides: 12. CDR3 length: 15 residues. The CDR3 loop reads CASGGSGSLADTQYF. The CDR3 DNA sequence: TGTGCCAGCGGGGGTAGCGGGAGTCTGGCGGATACGCAGTATTTT. The full variable domain, its missing parts supplied by reference TRBV9 and TRBJ2-3, is DSGVTQTPKHLITATGQRVTLRCSPRSGDLSVYWYQQSLDQGLQFLIQYYNGEERAKGNILERFSAQQFPDLHSELNLSSLELGDSALYFCASGGSGSLADTQYFGPGTRLTVL.

V usage is TRBV7-2 and J usage is TRBJ2-7, with 16 bases lining up with TRBD2. Germline V gene data show CDR1 as SGHTA and CDR2 as FQGNSA. CDR3 length: 17 amino acids. Losses at the gene ends were 3 bases for V and 5 bases for J; bases not matched to a gene: 7. CDR3 nucleotide sequence: TGTGCCAGCAGCTTCGGGACTAGCGGGAGGGCCAGGAACGAGCAGTACTTC. Residues: CASSFGTSGRARNEQYF.

This clone has a handful of counts. The CDR3 nucleotides read TGTGCCATCAGTGCACAGGGATCAGAAGTGTTTGGGGCCAACGTCCTGACTTTC. This sequence encodes CAISAQGSEVFGANVLTF. The rearrangement uses TRBV10-3 and TRBJ2-6; D is possibly TRBD1 (6 bases). Trimming shortened V by 4 bases and J by 3 bases, and 19 bases separated the two germline ends. Germline V gene data show CDR1 as ENHRY and CDR2 as SYGVKD. This CDR3 comprises 18 residues.

This clone was seen only once. The chain employs TRBV29-1 and TRBJ2-5, with 7 bases matching TRBD1. Germline lookup yields CDR1 SQVTM and CDR2 ANQGSEA. Trimming cost V 7 bases and J 1 base; bases outside gene matches: 3. The CDR3 totals 12 residues. CDR3 amino acids: CSGAGGQETQYF. The CDR3 DNA sequence: TGCAGCGGCGCAGGGGGCCAAGAGACCCAGTACTTC.

The chain uses TRBV5-1 and TRBJ2-1; 13 bases map to TRBD2. CDR1 and CDR2 from the germline V gene are SGHRS and YFSETQ. V was clipped by 0 bases and J by 9 bases; unmatched bases: 6. This CDR3 has 16 amino acids. In DNA form, the CDR3 reads TGCGCCAGCAGCTTGGAACTAGCGGGAGGGAGCATTGAGCAGTTCTTC. Its protein is CASSLELAGGSIEQFF.

V usage is TRBV9 and J usage is TRBJ2-3; D unresolved. The ends were cut back, 2 bases at V and 2 bases at J, with 9 bases in the middle. Germline loops: CDR1 SGDLS, CDR2 YYNGEE. This CDR3 region has 14 residues. CDR3 in DNA: TGTGCCAGCAGCGTGGGCCCTAACACAGATACGCAGTATTTT. It is translated as CASSVGPNTDTQYF.

The chain joins TRBV5-1 to TRBJ2-5, with TRBD1 identical over 8 bases. V shed 3 bases and J 4 bases; nucleotides not matched to a gene: 8. CDR1 is SGHRS, CDR2 YFSETQ, per germline. The CDR3 totals 15 residues. The DNA of the CDR3 is TGCGCCAGCAGCTCGCAGGGGGCGGAGGTAGAGACCCAGTACTTC. It is translated as CASSSQGAEVETQYF.

This rearrangement joins TRBV28 to TRBJ2-7, with 10 bases matching TRBD1. Germline V gives CDR1 MDHEN, CDR2 SYDVKM. The V and J ends lost 5 bases and 8 bases, in that order; junction bases with no gene match: 6. CDR3 length equals 13 residues. In nucleotides, the CDR3 is TGTGCCAGCAGTCAGACAGGGGGCGTACAGCAGTACTTC. Translation gives CASSQTGGVQQYF.

The gene calls are TRBV6-5 and TRBJ1-5; a possible D gene is TRBD1 (6 bases). The germline V gene encodes CDR1 MNHEY and CDR2 SVGAGI. This CDR3 has 15 residues. Trimming left V 0 bases short and J 4 bases short, with 10 bases between. Here the CDR3 DNA reads TGTGCCAGCAGTTACTCGATCCAGGGGAATCAGCCCCAGCATTTT. Translating it yields CASSYSIQGNQPQHF.